This T cell receptor (beta chain) was identified in a study of persistence of HIV-infected CD4 T cells. At the level of the study: Blood samples, up to about 200 mL, came from multiple time points, except a couple of leukapheresis donors sampled once.

This clone has only a few counts. Its specificity is not known. V dropped 5 bases and J dropped 7; count of bases not matched to a gene: 9. The CDR3 covers 15 residues. Germline V CDR1 and CDR2: MNHEY, SMNVEV (reference sequence). Cells were stimulated with CMV-infected fibroblast lysates at 10 ug/mL. Memory cells lacking CD40L and CD69 with high CD45RO were sorted. CD4+ T cell counts exceeded 400 cells/uL; CMV serology was positive. The immunoSEQ assay was version 4, run in survey mode. The data were produced by immunoSEQ multiplex PCR, yet TCRdb's version contains in-frame clones alone and is incomplete. This repertoire shows roughly 41,000 clones, over 80% found once; its top ten account for 1.5% to 2%.

The chain uses TRBV27 and TRBJ1-5, with 9 nucleotides matching TRBD1. The sequencing used CD4+ T cells sorted from PBMCs after roughly 19-hour stimulation, collected from a patient who received antiretroviral therapy. This TCR derives from an adult man with HIV who was CMV-seropositive. CDR3 loop: CASSASTGGEQPQHF. The CDR3 DNA follows: TGTGCCAGCAGTGCCTCGACAGGGGGAGAACAGCCCCAGCATTTT.